These T cell receptor beta chains were read from a single sample in a study of Ad26.COV2.S vaccination and SARS-CoV-2 variants. Profiling relied on immunoSEQ multiplex PCR, and the TCRdb table lists in-frame clones only, not all of them. The sample has 300,000 to 450,000 clones; about 85% are singletons. This specimen consisted of peripheral blood, obtained in a trial of Ad26.COV2.S vaccine versus placebo. These receptors were taken from a person aged 18-60 years who received the Ad26.COV2.S COVID-19 vaccine or a placebo. CDR3s include the opening cysteine and the closing phenylalanine or tryptophan. Each record gives: V gene, D gene, J gene, clone size, CDR3 DNA, CDR3 protein. D genes are given only for firm matches. Only part of the rows carry a size: once, few, many, or a class if the clone is expanded.

v_call: TRBV29-1; d_call: -; j_call: TRBJ1-1; clone_size: -; cdr3_nt: TGCAGCGTCGCCGGAGGAGCCCTCTCGGCTTTCTTT; cdr3_aa: CSVAGGALSAFF
v_call: TRBV5-5; d_call: -; j_call: TRBJ1-2; clone_size: few; cdr3_nt: TGTGCCAGCACCTTGGACAGCTATGGCTACACCTTC; cdr3_aa: CASTLDSYGYTF
v_call: TRBV28; d_call: -; j_call: TRBJ2-2; clone_size: -; cdr3_nt: TGTGCCAGCAGTTTATGGGGGACGGACAGCCCGAACACCGGGGAGCTGTTTTTT; cdr3_aa: CASSLWGTDSPNTGELFF
v_call: TRBV5-1; d_call: TRBD1; j_call: TRBJ1-6; clone_size: -; cdr3_nt: TGCGCCAGCAGCCGGAGGGGGACAGAATCCTCACCCCTCCACTTT; cdr3_aa: CASSRRGTESSPLHF
v_call: TRBV5-4; d_call: -; j_call: TRBJ2-7; clone_size: -; cdr3_nt: TGTGCCAGCAGCTTGATATCTTGGACCGAGGCCTACGAGCAGTACTTC; cdr3_aa: CASSLISWTEAYEQYF
v_call: TRBV6-5; d_call: -; j_call: TRBJ1-2; clone_size: few; cdr3_nt: TGTGCCAGCAAGAAAGGCGGAGGCTATGGCTACACCTTC; cdr3_aa: CASKKGGGYGYTF
v_call: TRBV2; d_call: TRBD2; j_call: TRBJ2-1; clone_size: -; cdr3_nt: TGTGCCAGCAGTGAAGCACTAGCGGGAGGTTCGGGGTATGAGCAGTTCTTC; cdr3_aa: CASSEALAGGSGYEQFF
v_call: TRBV10-3; d_call: -; j_call: TRBJ2-7; clone_size: -; cdr3_nt: TGTGCCATCAGTGAGTCGGGCAGAAAAATCTACGAGCAGTACTTC; cdr3_aa: CAISESGRKIYEQYF
v_call: TRBV6-1; d_call: TRBD1; j_call: TRBJ2-3; clone_size: -; cdr3_nt: TGTGCCAGCAGTGAATGGGGACAGTACACAGATACGCAGTATTTT; cdr3_aa: CASSEWGQYTDTQYF
v_call: TRBV12-3/TRBV12-4; d_call: -; j_call: TRBJ1-1; clone_size: -; cdr3_nt: TGTGCCAGCAGTTTAAGAAGCAACACTGAAGCTTTCTTT; cdr3_aa: CASSLRSNTEAFF
v_call: TRBV27; d_call: TRBD1; j_call: TRBJ2-7; clone_size: -; cdr3_nt: TGTGCCAGCAAAGCGGACAGGGATATATACGAGCAGTACTTC; cdr3_aa: CASKADRDIYEQYF
v_call: TRBV11-2; d_call: -; j_call: TRBJ2-5; clone_size: -; cdr3_nt: TGTGCCAGCAGCTTAAGGCTTGGGAATTTACCAAGAGAGACCCAGTACTTC; cdr3_aa: CASSLRLGNLPRETQYF
v_call: TRBV27; d_call: TRBD1; j_call: TRBJ1-2; clone_size: -; cdr3_nt: TGTGCCAGCAGTACGACAGGGCCCTATGGCTACACCTTC; cdr3_aa: CASSTTGPYGYTF
v_call: TRBV4-3; d_call: -; j_call: TRBJ1-6; clone_size: few; cdr3_nt: TGCGCCAGCACACGGGCCTATAATTCACCCCTCCACTTT; cdr3_aa: CASTRAYNSPLHF
v_call: TRBV7-2; d_call: -; j_call: TRBJ1-5; clone_size: few; cdr3_nt: TGTGCCAGCAGGCGCAACAGGGCGTCGCAGCCCCAGCATTTT; cdr3_aa: CASRRNRASQPQHF
v_call: TRBV28; d_call: TRBD1; j_call: TRBJ2-3; clone_size: -; cdr3_nt: TGTGCCAGCAGTTTCTCGGACAGGGGGCAACTAACAGATACGCAGTATTTT; cdr3_aa: CASSFSDRGQLTDTQYF
v_call: TRBV5-1; d_call: -; j_call: TRBJ2-7; clone_size: -; cdr3_nt: TGCGCCAGCAGCTTGGGGTACGTCCAGGGGACCTACGAGCAGTACTTC; cdr3_aa: CASSLGYVQGTYEQYF
v_call: TRBV27; d_call: TRBD1; j_call: TRBJ1-6; clone_size: -; cdr3_nt: TGTGCCAGCAGCACTCGGGGTCGACAGGGTTCACCCCTCCACTTT; cdr3_aa: CASSTRGRQGSPLHF
v_call: TRBV18; d_call: -; j_call: TRBJ2-5; clone_size: once; cdr3_nt: TGTGCCAGCTCACCACAATCTCAGGGAGAAGAGACCCAGTACTTC; cdr3_aa: CASSPQSQGEETQYF
v_call: TRBV4-3; d_call: -; j_call: TRBJ2-7; clone_size: few; cdr3_nt: TGCGCCAGCAGCCAAGATTGGCAGGGCTCCTACGAGCAGTACTTC; cdr3_aa: CASSQDWQGSYEQYF
v_call: TRBV5-1; d_call: -; j_call: TRBJ1-4; clone_size: few; cdr3_nt: TGCGCCAGCAGCTTGATAAGCAGTGGAGCTAATGAAAAACTGTTTTTT; cdr3_aa: CASSLISSGANEKLFF
v_call: TRBV18; d_call: -; j_call: TRBJ2-4; clone_size: once; cdr3_nt: TGTGCCAGCTCCCCGAACGGGGGCTGGAGTAACATTCAGTACTTC; cdr3_aa: CASSPNGGWSNIQYF
v_call: TRBV19; d_call: TRBD2; j_call: TRBJ2-1; clone_size: -; cdr3_nt: TGTGCCAGTAGTATTTCTAGCGGGAGATCGTCCTACAATGAGCAGTTCTTC; cdr3_aa: CASSISSGRSSYNEQFF
v_call: TRBV3-1/TRBV3-2; d_call: -; j_call: TRBJ2-5; clone_size: few; cdr3_nt: TGTGCCAGCAGCCAAGTGGGGAACGTCCTCCAAGAGACCCAGTACTTC; cdr3_aa: CASSQVGNVLQETQYF
v_call: TRBV5-1; d_call: -; j_call: TRBJ1-1; clone_size: -; cdr3_nt: TGCGCCAGCAGCTCCCAAGGGACGATAGCTTTCTTT; cdr3_aa: CASSSQGTIAFF
v_call: TRBV29-1; d_call: -; j_call: TRBJ1-4; clone_size: -; cdr3_nt: TGCAGCGTTGCCCCTCGGGACGGAAAAGAAAAACTGTTTTTT; cdr3_aa: CSVAPRDGKEKLFF
v_call: TRBV7-8; d_call: -; j_call: TRBJ1-3; clone_size: -; cdr3_nt: TGTGCCAGCAGCTTAGGGGTCGGCGGAAACACCATATATTTT; cdr3_aa: CASSLGVGGNTIYF
v_call: TRBV7-2; d_call: TRBD1; j_call: TRBJ1-3; clone_size: -; cdr3_nt: TGTGCCAGCAGCCTACAGGGGGCTGGAAACACCATATATTTT; cdr3_aa: CASSLQGAGNTIYF